This T cell receptor (beta chain) came from a study of T cells in Graves' hyperthyroidism and ophthalmopathy. Study-level points and caveats: Model output signaled ophthalmopathy a median around 6.9 months ahead of onset.

This clonotype was recorded many times. Its target is unknown. RNA transcripts were the template for amplifying TCR beta CDR3 regions. Using the HTBI primer set, a first-round RT-PCR was run on the TCR CDR3. TCRdb used MiXCR to reprocess the multiplex PCR reads, holding one entry per CDR3 protein. This sample yields 640,000 or so distinct CDR3 sequences, of which approximately 15% are seen a single time; more than 6% belongs to the top ten. With duration under 3 months, ophthalmopathy was active: Clinical Activity Score at least 3, NOSPECS at least 4. The CDR3 totals 13 residues. V was pared by 11 bases and J by 0 bases, with 11 bases between.

The receptor was derived from a woman in her late teens or twenties with Graves' ophthalmopathy. The chain employs TRBV12-3 or TRBV12-4 and TRBJ1-3; D unclear. Sequenced input: blood. The CDR3 reads CARTSRSGNTIYF. The DNA for the CDR3 is TGTGCCCGTACTAGTCGCTCTGGAAACACCATATATTTT.